A single T cell receptor (beta chain) is shown here with its context. This entry comes from a study of blood T cell repertoires in COVID-19. Turning to the study itself: Samples of COVID-19 (acute and convalescent) were obtained from the United States, Italy and Spain.

In the original processing: From reference gene primer amplification, estimates of nucleated cell counts were derived. The protocol was immunoSEQ multiplex PCR, while the TCRdb copy is restricted to in-frame clones and leaves out a portion. The V and J calls and clone size come from that table; D and trimming were worked out from the DNA. The table lists about 350,000 clones, approximately 89% of them singletons. Looked up from germline, CDR1 is KGHSH and CDR2 is LQKENI. The CDR3 loop spans 15 amino acids. V was shortened by 3 bases and J by 3 bases, with 14 bases between the two germline ends. Material for sequencing was peripheral blood. The receptor comes from a woman younger than 30 who had recovered from COVID-19. The chain has TRBV18 and TRBJ1-2, with no clear D. In nucleotides, the CDR3 is TGTGCCAGCTCACCCAAGACCGCAGGCGACTATGGCTACACCTTC. Encoded protein: CASSPKTAGDYGYTF.